The 32 T cell receptor beta chains below all came from one sample that was sequenced in a study of glioma-infiltrating T cells. TCR alpha and beta CDR3 regions were amplified from RNA using iRepertoire nested multiplex PCR. TCRdb passed the multiplex PCR reads through MiXCR, listing each CDR3 protein once. The sample includes more than 350,000 distinct CDR3 sequences, 35% to 45% of them seen just once. Sequencing was performed on glioma tissue, nonneoplastic brain tissue, or PBMCs (not recorded which). The receptors stem from a human donor with low-grade glioma or glioblastoma, undergoing nonglioma brain surgery, or in good health (not recorded which).

V usage is TRBV7-2 and J usage is TRBJ1-3; no clear D gene. The CDR3 is 12 amino acids. Trimming cost V 3 bases and J 2 bases, with 2 bases left between them. Germline V CDR1 and CDR2: SGHTA, FQGNSA. The CDR3 coding sequence is TGTGCCAGCAGCTTTGCTGGAAACACCATATATTTT. Protein sequence: CASSFAGNTIYF.

This clonotype was seen a few times. The chain employs TRBV19 and TRBJ1-5; D gene unclear. V shed 7 bases and J shed 6 bases, with 13 bases lying between them. This CDR3 is built from 13 residues. Germline V CDR1 and CDR2: LNHDA, SQIVND (reference sequence). CDR3 DNA sequence: TGTGCCAGTACCGTGGGAGGGAGTCAGCCCCAGCATTTT. Translated, it gives CASTVGGSQPQHF.

This clonotype was recorded a few times. The rearrangement joins TRBV28 to TRBJ2-7; D ambiguous. The germline CDR1 and CDR2 sequences are MDHEN and SYDVKM. V lost 6 bases to trimming and J lost 0 bases, with 6 bases between them. The CDR3 is 12 residues long. As DNA, the CDR3 is TGTGCCAGCAGCACCTTCTCCTACGAGCAGTACTTC. It is translated as CASSTFSYEQYF.

The chain carries TRBV29-1 and TRBJ1-1; no reliable D call. V lost 3 bases, J lost 1 base, and 15 bases lay in between. From germline, CDR1 is SQVTM and CDR2 ANQGSEA. This CDR3 spans 15 amino acids. CDR3 region: CSVDPIGVANTEAFF. CDR3 nucleotide sequence: TGCAGCGTTGATCCGATCGGGGTTGCGAACACTGAAGCTTTCTTT.

This chain uses TRBV27 with TRBJ2-7, with TRBD1 matching over 7 bases. Germline loops: CDR1 MNHEY, CDR2 SMNVEV (reference sequence). V was clipped by 7 bases and J by 1 base; unmatched bases: 10. This CDR3 is built from 15 residues. This chain's CDR3 is CASTSSGTASYEQYF. The CDR3 nucleotides read TGTGCCAGCACCTCTTCCGGGACAGCGTCCTACGAGCAGTACTTC.

On this clonotype: Just one base apart from a much larger clone, this may be a read error. The chain links TRBV20-1 to TRBJ2-3; TRBD1 matches at 11 bases. V lost 0 bases to trimming and J lost 11 bases; unmatched junction nucleotides: 16. The length of the CDR3 is 17 residues. Germline V gene lookup returns CDR1 DFQATT and CDR2 SNEGSKA (reference sequence). The DNA of the CDR3 is TGCAGTGCTAGAGATCTACAGGCGGGGACAGGGGGACATAAGCAGTATTTT. Its protein product is CSARDLQAGTGGHKQYF.

The rearrangement links TRBV4-1 to TRBJ2-1, with D possibly being TRBD1 (6 bases). V gave up 1 base and J gave up 13 bases, with 20 bases separating them. From germline, CDR1 is MGHRA and CDR2 YSYEKL. There are 15 residues in the CDR3. CDR3 DNA sequence: TGCGCCAGCAGCCAAGGGGCAGGGGCCAAAAACATTCAGTTCTTC. Translating it yields CASSQGAGAKNIQFF.

Of note for this clonotype: A much larger clone differs by one base, so this may be a read error. The V call is TRBV6-6, the J call TRBJ2-1; possibly TRBD2 for D (5 bases). This CDR3 has 14 amino acids. CDR1 is MNHNY, CDR2 SVGAGI, per germline (reference sequence). V was clipped by 0 bases and J by 8 bases, with 11 bases between them. DNA for the CDR3: TGTGCCAGCAGTTACTCGAGGGTCACAGATGAGCAGTTCTTC. It is translated as CASSYSRVTDEQFF.

This clonotype occurred a few times. The chain is built from TRBV10-2 and TRBJ2-1; a possible D gene is TRBD2 (6 bases). The V and J ends lost 3 bases and 3 bases respectively, with 9 bases between them. The CDR3 is 14 amino acids. Per the germline V gene, CDR1 is WSHSY and CDR2 is SAAADI. The CDR3, as DNA: TGCGCCAGCAGTGAAAGGGACTTCTACAATGAGCAGTTCTTC. Translating it yields CASSERDFYNEQFF.

The chain uses TRBV7-2 and TRBJ2-7; TRBD1 agrees at 9 bases. CDR3 length: 16 residues. Unmatched junction bases numbered 11, after V lost 2 bases and J lost 6 bases. The V gene's germline CDR1 is SGHTA and CDR2 FQGNSA. This CDR3 reads CASSLTLGTGYGEQYF. The CDR3 DNA is TGTGCCAGCAGCTTAACCTTGGGGACAGGGTATGGCGAGCAGTACTTC. Complete variable domain (other parts from reference TRBV7-2 and TRBJ2-7): GAGVSQSPSNKVTEKGKDVELRCDPISGHTALYWYRQSLGQGLEFLIYFQGNSAPDKSGLPSDRFSAERTGGSVSTLTIQRTQQEDSAVYLCASSLTLGTGYGEQYFGPGTRLTVT.

This clonotype came up a few times. This chain links TRBV7-2 with TRBJ2-7; D is unresolved. The V gene's germline CDR1 is SGHTA and CDR2 FQGNSA. The CDR3 is 12 amino acids. V was shortened by 1 base and J by 7 bases, with 8 bases between the two germline ends. The CDR3 spells CASSLDFREQYF. The CDR3 nucleotides are TGTGCCAGCAGCTTAGATTTCCGGGAGCAGTACTTC.

With respect to this clonotype: One end of the junction fails to match germline, which may point to a read error. The rearrangement links TRBV18 to TRBJ1-5; D gene ambiguous. This CDR3 comprises 13 residues. Germline V gene lookup returns CDR1 KGHSH and CDR2 LQKENI. CDR3 in amino acids: CASSPLLSQPQHF. CDR3 bases: TGTGCCAGCTCGCCACTACTATCTCAGCCCCAGCATTTT.

The genes are TRBV12-3 or TRBV12-4 and TRBJ2-2; tentatively, D is TRBD1 or TRBD2 (5 bases each). The V end was cut by 7 bases, the J end by 0 bases, with 9 bases between. The CDR3 length is 14 residues. The CDR3 DNA sequence: TGTGCCAGCAATGGGGGAACGAACACCGGGGAGCTGTTTTTT. It is translated as CASNGGTNTGELFF.

This sequence joins TRBV28 and TRBJ2-7; D ambiguous. This CDR3 spans 14 amino acids. The germline CDR1 and CDR2 sequences are MDHEN and SYDVKM. V lost 2 bases to trimming and J lost 5 bases, with 13 bases between them. This CDR3 reads CASSLGPGVDEQYF. The CDR3 nucleotides are TGTGCCAGCAGTTTAGGGCCAGGCGTCGACGAGCAGTACTTC.

The chain recombines TRBV28 with TRBJ2-3; no clear D gene. Germline CDR1 reads MDHEN; CDR2 reads SYDVKM. V lost 5 bases and J lost 5, with 14 bases in between. This CDR3 has 14 residues. CDR3 sequence reads: CASSRLDLIDTQYF. In DNA form, the CDR3 reads TGTGCCAGCAGTCGCCTAGACCTCATAGATACGCAGTATTTT.

Note on this clonotype: One junction end disagrees with the germline gene, perhaps due to a read error. The chain joins TRBV20-1 to TRBJ1-2; the match to TRBD1 covers 8 bases. Looked up from germline, CDR1 is DFQATT and CDR2 is SNEGSKA (reference sequence). The CDR3 contains 16 residues. CDR3 loop: CATSDSNRQGRMGYTF. For the CDR3, the DNA is TGTGCCACCAGTGATAGCAATCGACAGGGGAGGATGGGCTACACCTTC.

J is TRBJ2-3 and V is TRBV20-1, with TRBD2 identical over 9 bases. Germline CDR1 is DFQATT and CDR2 is SNEGSKA (reference sequence). The CDR3 has 20 residues. The V and J ends lost 0 bases and 1 base, in that order; junction bases with no gene match: 17. The CDR3 here is CSARDLGAGGPRFGTDTQYF. As DNA, the CDR3 is TGCAGTGCTAGAGATCTTGGGGCGGGAGGGCCAAGGTTTGGCACAGATACGCAGTATTTT.

This clonotype was found many times. This chain links TRBV25-1 with TRBJ1-1, with D maybe TRBD1 (6 bases). Germline CDR1 and CDR2: MGHDK and SYGVNS. The CDR3 extends over 14 amino acids. With 5 bases removed from V and 7 bases from J, the gap between germline ends came to 17 bases. This CDR3 is CASSKAGVRGEAFF. The CDR3 region has the DNA TGTGCCAGCAGTAAAGCAGGGGTGCGCGGTGAAGCTTTCTTT. Drawing the rest from reference TRBV25-1 and TRBJ1-1, the complete variable domain is EADIYQTPRYLVIGTGKKITLECSQTMGHDKMYWYQQDPGMELHLIHYSYGVNSTEKGDLSSESTVSRIRTEHFPLTLESARPSHTSQYLCASSKAGVRGEAFFGQGTRLTVV.

This clonotype showed up just a few times. This chain connects TRBV6-1 to TRBJ2-5; D uncertain. Germline V gene data show CDR1 as MNHNS and CDR2 as SASEGT. CDR3 length: 13 residues. Trimming stripped 6 bases from V and 4 bases from J, with 12 bases between. CDR3 loop: CASSPVEGETQYF. The CDR3 DNA reads TGTGCCAGCAGCCCGGTTGAAGGAGAGACCCAGTACTTC.

This clonotype was seen only a few times. The J gene is TRBJ1-5, the V gene TRBV12-3 or TRBV12-4; D gene unclear. Deletions cut 4 bases from V and 4 bases from J, with 11 bases between. The CDR3 loop spans 14 amino acids. Here the CDR3 reads CASSSPWANQPQHF. CDR3 nucleotides: TGTGCCAGCAGTTCCCCGTGGGCTAATCAGCCCCAGCATTTT.

Notes on this clonotype: Given a much more abundant clone one base away, this may be a read error. DNA for the CDR3: TGTGCCACCAGCACCGATCCCTACGAGCAGTACTTC. Encoded protein: CATSTDPYEQYF. The J gene is TRBJ2-7, the V gene TRBV15, with D uncertain. This CDR3 spans 12 amino acids. V gave up 4 bases and J gave up 2 bases, with 6 bases separating them. Germline CDR1 and CDR2: LNHNV and YYDKDF (reference sequence).

This chain joins TRBV20-1 and TRBJ2-1; the match to TRBD2 covers 7 bases. V lost 0 bases to trimming and J lost 9 bases; unmatched junction nucleotides: 8. The CDR3 is 14 amino acids. CDR1 is DFQATT, CDR2 SNEGSKA, per germline (reference sequence). For the CDR3, the DNA is TGCAGTGCTAGAGATCGGGGGGAGGAGGGTGAGCAGTTCTTC. It specifies CSARDRGEEGEQFF.

The rearrangement links TRBV12-3 or TRBV12-4 to TRBJ1-5; D unclear. This CDR3 comprises 16 residues. The V end was cut by 2 bases, the J end by 5 bases, with 16 bases between. The CDR3 coding sequence is TGTGCCAGCAGTTTATTAGGTCCCATAAGCGATCAGCCCCAGCATTTT. This sequence encodes CASSLLGPISDQPQHF.

The J gene is TRBJ1-1, the V gene TRBV7-2; D is undetermined. Germline loops: CDR1 SGHTA, CDR2 FQGNSA. The V and J ends lost 4 bases and 2 bases respectively, with 8 bases between them. The CDR3 length is 13 residues. CDR3 nucleotides: TGTGCCAGCAGCTCGCTCCACAACACTGAAGCTTTCTTT. It yields the protein CASSSLHNTEAFF. Filled out from reference TRBV7-2 and TRBJ1-1, the complete variable domain reads GAGVSQSPSNKVTEKGKDVELRCDPISGHTALYWYRQSLGQGLEFLIYFQGNSAPDKSGLPSDRFSAERTGGSVSTLTIQRTQQEDSAVYLCASSSLHNTEAFFGQGTRLTVV.

This clonotype was observed at least ten times. This chain joins TRBV27 and TRBJ2-1, with D unclear. Trimming took off 0 bases at V and 5 bases at J, with 14 bases between the two ends. The CDR3 extends over 16 amino acids. Germline V gives CDR1 MNHEY, CDR2 SMNVEV (reference sequence). CDR3 loop: CASSLSWSSYHNEQFF. The CDR3 DNA reads TGTGCCAGCAGTTTATCCTGGTCCAGTTACCACAATGAGCAGTTCTTC.

About this clonotype itself: This could be a read error, since a much larger clone is one nucleotide away. J is TRBJ1-3 and V is TRBV15; D is unclear. The CDR3 loop spans 17 amino acids. Per the germline V gene, CDR1 is LNHNV and CDR2 is YYDKDF (reference sequence). CDR3: CATRRDSIRDSGNTIYF. CDR3 coding DNA: TGTGCCACCAGGAGAGATAGCATCCGGGACTCTGGAAACACCATATATTTT.

The chain is built from TRBV3-1 and TRBJ1-2; D gene uncertain. From germline, CDR1 is LGHDT and CDR2 YNNKEL (reference sequence). The CDR3 is 16 amino acids. The ends were cut back, 0 bases at V and 1 base at J, with 12 bases in the middle. In DNA form, the CDR3 reads TGTGCCAGCAGCCAAGATTTTGTACAAGTTAACTATGGCTACACCTTC. It codes for CASSQDFVQVNYGYTF.

This clonotype was counted at least ten times. V usage is TRBV28 and J usage is TRBJ1-2; D uncertain. The ends were cut back, 5 bases at V and 6 bases at J, with 10 bases in the middle. Germline CDR1 is MDHEN and CDR2 is SYDVKM. This CDR3 spans 12 amino acids. CDR3 in DNA: TGTGCCAGCAGTCCTCGTCTTCATGGCTACACCTTC. Translation gives CASSPRLHGYTF.

Ten or more counts support this clonotype. The rearrangement links TRBV27 to TRBJ1-4, with a tentative D call TRBD1 (6 bases). V was clipped by 6 bases and J by 7 bases, with 18 bases between them. Germline CDR1 is MNHEY and CDR2 is SMNVEV (reference sequence). The CDR3 totals 15 residues. The CDR3 coding sequence is TGTGCCAGCAGCATAGGGACCGGGACAAGTGAAAAACTGTTTTTT. This translates into CASSIGTGTSEKLFF.

At least ten counts were recorded for this clonotype. The chain links TRBV27 to TRBJ1-5; D is perhaps TRBD1 (6 bases). Germline V gene sequence: CDR1 MNHEY, CDR2 SMNVEV (reference sequence). The CDR3 is made up of 15 amino acids. V was cut by 3 bases and J by 1 base, with 10 bases left in between. In DNA form, the CDR3 reads TGTGCCAGCAGTTTGAGGACAGACAGCAATCAGCCCCAGCATTTT. Encoded protein: CASSLRTDSNQPQHF.

This clonotype was counted between two and nine times. V and J are TRBV4-1 and TRBJ1-2; 7 bases line up with TRBD1. The V gene's germline CDR1 is MGHRA and CDR2 YSYEKL. This CDR3 is built from 14 residues. After removal of 10 bases from V and 0 bases from J, the junction contained 8 bases not matched to a gene. The CDR3 DNA sequence: TGCGCCACGTCTGGGGACAGAGCTAACTATGGCTACACCTTC. Encoded protein: CATSGDRANYGYTF.

The chain uses TRBV4-1 and TRBJ1-1, with 7 nucleotides matching TRBD1. The ends lost 3 bases at V and 0 bases at J; junction bases unmatched: 4. CDR1 is MGHRA, CDR2 YSYEKL, per germline. This CDR3 is 15 amino acids long. DNA for the CDR3: TGCGCCAGCAGCCACCGACAGGGACTGAACACTGAAGCTTTCTTT. It translates to CASSHRQGLNTEAFF.